This T cell receptor (beta chain) came from a study of shared clonotypes between healthy human individuals. A CD45RA-negative memory subset and a CD45RA+ naive subset were separated from the CD4+ cells. Per the authors' pipeline: Filtering differed for immunoSEQ, which gave only junction sequences without quality scores. Assay used: immunoSEQ multiplex PCR; TCRdb lists only in-frame clones, some missing. The V and J calls and clone size were taken over from that table, and D and trimming were inferred from the DNA. The table records about 1,500,000 clones, roughly 96% of them present only once. Germline V lookup: CDR1 MGHRA, CDR2 YSYEKL. With 1 base removed from V and 8 bases from J, the gap between germline ends came to 11 bases. The CDR3 has 14 amino acids. Note on this clone: The antigen remains undetermined.

The study, taken as a whole, reports: As a rule, naive subsets had a larger estimated richness than memory subsets. In the sorted subsets, rarefaction showed sequencing was incomplete despite large depth.

Material: naive CD4+ T cells sorted from blood. Subset of the sample: CD45RA+ positively selected. V gene TRBV4-1 combines with J gene TRBJ1-4; no clear D. The sequence was collected from a young man in good health. The CDR3 DNA is TGCGCCAGCAGCCAAGTCCCGGGTTCCGAAAAACTGTTTTTT. It encodes CASSQVPGSEKLFF.